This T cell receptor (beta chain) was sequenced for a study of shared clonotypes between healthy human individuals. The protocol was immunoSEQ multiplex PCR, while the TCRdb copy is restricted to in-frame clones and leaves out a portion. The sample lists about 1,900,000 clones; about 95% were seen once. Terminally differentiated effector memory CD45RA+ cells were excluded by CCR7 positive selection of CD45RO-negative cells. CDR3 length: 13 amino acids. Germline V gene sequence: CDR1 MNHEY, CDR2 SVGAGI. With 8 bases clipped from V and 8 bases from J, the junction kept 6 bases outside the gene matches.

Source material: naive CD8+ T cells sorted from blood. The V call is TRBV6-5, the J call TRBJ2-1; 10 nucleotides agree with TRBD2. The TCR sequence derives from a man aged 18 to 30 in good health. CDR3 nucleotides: TGTGCCAGCGGTAGCGGGGGGCGGGATGAGCAGTTCTTC. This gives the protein CASGSGGRDEQFF.